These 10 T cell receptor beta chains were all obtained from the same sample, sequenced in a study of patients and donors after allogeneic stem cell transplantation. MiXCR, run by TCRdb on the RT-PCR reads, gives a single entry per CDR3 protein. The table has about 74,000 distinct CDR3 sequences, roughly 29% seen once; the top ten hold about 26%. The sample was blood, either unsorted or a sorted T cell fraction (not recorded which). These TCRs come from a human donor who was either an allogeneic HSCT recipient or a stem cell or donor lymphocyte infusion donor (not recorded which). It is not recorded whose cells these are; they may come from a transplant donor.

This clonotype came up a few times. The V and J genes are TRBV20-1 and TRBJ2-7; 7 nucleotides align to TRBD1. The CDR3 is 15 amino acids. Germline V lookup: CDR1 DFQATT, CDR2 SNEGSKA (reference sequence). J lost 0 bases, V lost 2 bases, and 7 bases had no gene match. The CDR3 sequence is CSARPDRVISYEQYF. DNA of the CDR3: TGCAGTGCTAGACCCGACAGGGTAATCTCCTACGAGCAGTACTTC.

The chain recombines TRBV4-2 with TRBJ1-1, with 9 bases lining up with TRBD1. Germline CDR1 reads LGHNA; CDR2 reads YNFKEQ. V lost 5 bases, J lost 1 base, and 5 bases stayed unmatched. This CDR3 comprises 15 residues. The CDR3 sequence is CASSTQQGANTEAFF. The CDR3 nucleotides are TGTGCCAGCAGCACGCAACAGGGGGCGAACACTGAAGCTTTCTTT.

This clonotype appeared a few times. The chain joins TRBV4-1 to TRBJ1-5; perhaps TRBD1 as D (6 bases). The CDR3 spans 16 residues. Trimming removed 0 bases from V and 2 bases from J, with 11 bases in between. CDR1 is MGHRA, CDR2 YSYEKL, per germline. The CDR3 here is CASSQDPGAGNQPQHF. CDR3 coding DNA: TGCGCCAGCAGCCAAGACCCAGGGGCAGGCAATCAGCCCCAGCATTTT.

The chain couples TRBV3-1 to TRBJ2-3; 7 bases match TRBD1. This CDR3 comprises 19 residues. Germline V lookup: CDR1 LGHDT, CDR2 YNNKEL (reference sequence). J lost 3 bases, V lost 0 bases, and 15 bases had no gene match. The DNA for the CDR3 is TGTGCCAGCAGCCAAGATCATGGGGACAGCTTAACGGGTACAGATACGCAGTATTTT. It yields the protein CASSQDHGDSLTGTDTQYF.

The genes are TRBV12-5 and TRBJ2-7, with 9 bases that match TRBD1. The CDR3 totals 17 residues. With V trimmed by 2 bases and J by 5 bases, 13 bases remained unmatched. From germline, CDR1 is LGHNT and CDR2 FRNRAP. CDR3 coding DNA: TGTGCTAGTGGTTTGCCCCCTTTGGGACAGGGTTACCACGAGCAGTACTTC. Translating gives CASGLPPLGQGYHEQYF.

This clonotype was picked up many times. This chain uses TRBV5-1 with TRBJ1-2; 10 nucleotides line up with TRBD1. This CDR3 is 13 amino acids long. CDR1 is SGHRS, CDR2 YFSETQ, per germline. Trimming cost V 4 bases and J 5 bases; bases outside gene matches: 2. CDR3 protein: CASSGTGEYGYTF. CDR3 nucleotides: TGCGCCAGCAGCGGGACAGGGGAATATGGCTACACCTTC.

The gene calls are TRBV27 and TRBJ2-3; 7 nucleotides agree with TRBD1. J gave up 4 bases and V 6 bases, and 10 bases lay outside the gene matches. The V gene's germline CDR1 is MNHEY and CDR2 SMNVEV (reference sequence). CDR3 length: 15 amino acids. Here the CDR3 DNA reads TGTGCCAGCAGGGACGACAGGGAAACGGCAGATACGCAGTATTTT. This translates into CASRDDRETADTQYF.

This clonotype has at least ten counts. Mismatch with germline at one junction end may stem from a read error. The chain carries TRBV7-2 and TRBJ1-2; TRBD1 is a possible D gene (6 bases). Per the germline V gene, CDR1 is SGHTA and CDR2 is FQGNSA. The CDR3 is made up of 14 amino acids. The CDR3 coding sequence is TGTGCCAGCAGCTTAAGAAGAGGGGACACGGCCGCTGTCTTC. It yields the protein CASSLRRGDTAAVF.

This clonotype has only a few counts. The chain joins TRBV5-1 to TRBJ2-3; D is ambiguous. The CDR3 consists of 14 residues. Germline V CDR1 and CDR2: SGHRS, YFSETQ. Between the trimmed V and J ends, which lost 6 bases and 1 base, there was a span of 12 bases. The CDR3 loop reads CASTGPPRTDTQYF. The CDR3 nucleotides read TGCGCCAGCACCGGCCCCCCCCGCACAGATACGCAGTATTTT.

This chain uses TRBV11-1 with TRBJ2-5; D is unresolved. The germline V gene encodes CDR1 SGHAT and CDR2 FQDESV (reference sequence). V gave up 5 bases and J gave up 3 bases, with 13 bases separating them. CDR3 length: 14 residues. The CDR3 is CASSAELDEETQYF. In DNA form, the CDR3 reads TGTGCCAGCAGCGCGGAGCTAGATGAAGAGACCCAGTACTTC. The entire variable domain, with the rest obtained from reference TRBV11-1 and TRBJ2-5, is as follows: EAEVAQSPRYKITEKSQAVAFWCDPISGHATLYWYRQILGQGPELLVQFQDESVVDDSQLPKDRFSAERLKGVDSTLKIQPAELGDSAMYLCASSAELDEETQYFGPGTRLLVL.